This TCR beta chain came from a study of shared clonotypes between healthy human individuals. On this clone itself: Its antigen is as yet unknown.

Sorted-subset replicate PCR reactions were performed with around 200 ng DNA, corresponding to tens of thousands of T cell genomes. The data were produced by immunoSEQ multiplex PCR, yet TCRdb's version contains in-frame clones alone and is incomplete. This sample has more than 500,000 clones; 95% to 97% occur once, and the top ten carry 0.05% to 0.07%. Study results and limitations: Sharing across several donors was seen in around 5% of naive CD4 clonotypes.

Source material: naive CD4+ T cells sorted from blood. As for subset: CD45RA+ positively selected. This sequence was found in a woman in her twenties or thirties in good health.

This chain's CDR3 is CASRGPGTGSYEQFF. The CDR3 region has the DNA TGTGCCAGCAGGGGACCCGGGACAGGGTCGTATGAGCAGTTCTTC. This chain joins TRBV5-8 and TRBJ2-1; 9 bases match TRBD1. Trimming at V came to 5 bases and at J to 8 bases, leaving 11 bases not matched to a gene. Germline V gene lookup returns CDR1 SGHTS and CDR2 YDEGEE. The CDR3 covers 15 residues.